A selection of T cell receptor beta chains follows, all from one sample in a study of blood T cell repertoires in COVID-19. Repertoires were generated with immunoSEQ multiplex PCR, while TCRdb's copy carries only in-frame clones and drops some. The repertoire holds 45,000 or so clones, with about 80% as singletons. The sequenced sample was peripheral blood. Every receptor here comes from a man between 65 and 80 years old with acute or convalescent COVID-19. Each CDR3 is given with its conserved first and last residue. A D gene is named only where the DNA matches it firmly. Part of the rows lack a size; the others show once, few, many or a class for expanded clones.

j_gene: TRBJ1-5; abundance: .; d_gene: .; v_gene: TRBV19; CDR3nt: TGTGCCAGTAGTATCGAGGCAGGGGACCAGCCCCAGCATTTT; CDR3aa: CASSIEAGDQPQHF
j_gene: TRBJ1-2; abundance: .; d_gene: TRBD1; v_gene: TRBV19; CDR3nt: TGTGCCAGTAGGGAAGACAGGGTTGGCTACACCTTC; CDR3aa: CASREDRVGYTF
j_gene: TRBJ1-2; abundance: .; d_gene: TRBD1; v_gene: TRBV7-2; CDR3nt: TGTGCCAGCAGCTTAGGGACAGGGGCCTTTAACTATGGCTACACCTTC; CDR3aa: CASSLGTGAFNYGYTF
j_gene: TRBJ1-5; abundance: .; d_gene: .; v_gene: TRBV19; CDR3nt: TGTGCCAGTAGTCTTATCTCCTCTCAGGGGAGTTATCAGCCCCAGCATTTT; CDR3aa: CASSLISSQGSYQPQHF
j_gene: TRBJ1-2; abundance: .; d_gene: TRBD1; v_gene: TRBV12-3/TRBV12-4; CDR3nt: TGTGCCAGCAGTTCAGGGGGCGGTTGGGGCTACACCTTC; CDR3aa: CASSSGGGWGYTF
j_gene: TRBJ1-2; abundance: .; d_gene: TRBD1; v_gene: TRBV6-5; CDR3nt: TGTGCCAGCAGTTACCCGGGACAGGTCAACTATGGCTACACCTTC; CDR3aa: CASSYPGQVNYGYTF
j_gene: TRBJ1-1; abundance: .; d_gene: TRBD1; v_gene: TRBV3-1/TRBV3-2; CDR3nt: TGTGCCAGCAGCCAAGGGGGCAGGGGGCCCACTGAAGCTTTCTTT; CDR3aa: CASSQGGRGPTEAFF
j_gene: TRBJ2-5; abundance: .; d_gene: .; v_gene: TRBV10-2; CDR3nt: TGCGCCAGCAGCGCCGGGATTCTAGAGACCCAGTACTTC; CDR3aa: CASSAGILETQYF
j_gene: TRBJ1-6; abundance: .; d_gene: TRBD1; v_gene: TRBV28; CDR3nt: TGTGCCACCTATGGGCGACAGGGGTGGTCACCCCTCCACTTT; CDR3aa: CATYGRQGWSPLHF
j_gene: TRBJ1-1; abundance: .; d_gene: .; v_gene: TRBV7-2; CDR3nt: TGTGCCAGCAGCTTAGCGACATCCTTGGGCCTTGAAGCTTTCTTT; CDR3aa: CASSLATSLGLEAFF
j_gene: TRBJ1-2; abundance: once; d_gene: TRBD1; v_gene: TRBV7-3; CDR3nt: TGTGCCAGCAGCCCTAACCCGTGGCCGGGACAGGGACTCTATGGCTACACCTTC; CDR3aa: CASSPNPWPGQGLYGYTF
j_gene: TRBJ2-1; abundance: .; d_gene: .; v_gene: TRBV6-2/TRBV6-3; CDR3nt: TGTGCCAGCAGCCATCTAGATGGGTCCTACAATGAGCAGTTCTTC; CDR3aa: CASSHLDGSYNEQFF
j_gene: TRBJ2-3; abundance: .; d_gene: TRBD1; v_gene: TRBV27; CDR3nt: TGTGCCAGCAGTCCAATAAAGCTGGACAGGGGGCAAGATACGCAGTATTTT; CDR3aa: CASSPIKLDRGQDTQYF
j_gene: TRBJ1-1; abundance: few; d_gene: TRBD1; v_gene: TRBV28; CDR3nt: TGTGCCAGCAGTACAGGGGGGTACACTGAAGCTTTCTTT; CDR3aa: CASSTGGYTEAFF
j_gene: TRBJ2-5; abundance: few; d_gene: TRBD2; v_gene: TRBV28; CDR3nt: TGTGCCAGCAGTTGGCCGGGGGGGAAAGAGACCCAGTACTTC; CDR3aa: CASSWPGGKETQYF
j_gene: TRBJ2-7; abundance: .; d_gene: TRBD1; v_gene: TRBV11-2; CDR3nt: TGTGCCAGCAGCCTCGACAGGGGCCACGAGCAGTACTTC; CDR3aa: CASSLDRGHEQYF
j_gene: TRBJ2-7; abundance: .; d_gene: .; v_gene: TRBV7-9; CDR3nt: TGTGCCAGTACAGGGACCTACGAGCAGTACTTC; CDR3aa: CASTGTYEQYF
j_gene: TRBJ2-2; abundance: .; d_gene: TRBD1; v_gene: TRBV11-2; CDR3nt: TGTGCCAGCAGCTCCCGACGGGACAGGGTTTATCGGGAGCTGTTTTTT; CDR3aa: CASSSRRDRVYRELFF
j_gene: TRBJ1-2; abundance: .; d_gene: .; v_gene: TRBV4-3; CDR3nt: TGCGCCAGCAGCCAACAGGCTGGGGGACTGGCCTATGGCTACACCTTC; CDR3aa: CASSQQAGGLAYGYTF
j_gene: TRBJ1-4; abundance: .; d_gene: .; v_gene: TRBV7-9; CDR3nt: TGTGCCAGCAGCCTCGGAATGGGGCAGGGAGGAGAAAAACTGTTTTTT; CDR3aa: CASSLGMGQGGEKLFF
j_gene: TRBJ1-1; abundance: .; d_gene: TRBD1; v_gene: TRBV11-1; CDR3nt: TGTGCCAGCAGCTTATCAGGGGGTAACACTGAAGCTTTCTTT; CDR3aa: CASSLSGGNTEAFF
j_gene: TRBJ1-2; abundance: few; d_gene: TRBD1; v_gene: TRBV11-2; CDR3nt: TGTGCCAGCAAGTCAGGGACAGGGGCCTATGGCTACACCTTC; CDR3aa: CASKSGTGAYGYTF
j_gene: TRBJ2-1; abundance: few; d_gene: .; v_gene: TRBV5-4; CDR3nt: TGTGCCAGCAGCTTGTCAGCCTACAATGAGCAGTTCTTC; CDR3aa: CASSLSAYNEQFF
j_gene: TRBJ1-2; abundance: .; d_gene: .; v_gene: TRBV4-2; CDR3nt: TGTGCCAGCAGCCAAGTAAGGCCAGGGCAGAACTATGGCTACACCTTC; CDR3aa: CASSQVRPGQNYGYTF
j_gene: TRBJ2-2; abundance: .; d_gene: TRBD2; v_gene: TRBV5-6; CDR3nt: TGTGCCAGCAGCTTGCCGGGGGGAACAAACACCGGGGAGCTGTTTTTT; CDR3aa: CASSLPGGTNTGELFF
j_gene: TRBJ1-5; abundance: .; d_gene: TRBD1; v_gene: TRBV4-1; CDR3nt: TGCGCCAGCAGCCAAACAGGGGGACACAATCAGCCCCAGCATTTT; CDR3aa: CASSQTGGHNQPQHF
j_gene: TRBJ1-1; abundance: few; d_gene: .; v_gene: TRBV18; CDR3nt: TGTGCCAGCTCAGCCGACAGGTACAACACTGAAGCTTTCTTT; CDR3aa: CASSADRYNTEAFF
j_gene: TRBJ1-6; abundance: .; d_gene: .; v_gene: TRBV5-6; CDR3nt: TGTGCCAGCAGCTTGGGACAGACTAATTCACCCCTCCACTTT; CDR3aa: CASSLGQTNSPLHF
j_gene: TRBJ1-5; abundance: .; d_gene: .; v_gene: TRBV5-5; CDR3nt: TGTGCCAGCAGCTTGGGCCGGGATCAGCCCCAGCATTTT; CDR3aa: CASSLGRDQPQHF
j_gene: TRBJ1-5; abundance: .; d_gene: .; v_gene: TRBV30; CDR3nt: TGTGCCTGGAGACGTCCGGGGGGGCAGGTCAATCAGCCCCAGCATTTT; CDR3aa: CAWRRPGGQVNQPQHF
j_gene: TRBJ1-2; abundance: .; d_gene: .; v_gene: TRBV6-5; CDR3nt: TGTGCCAGCAGTTACTCTTCGGGGGGCGAATATGGCTACACCTTC; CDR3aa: CASSYSSGGEYGYTF
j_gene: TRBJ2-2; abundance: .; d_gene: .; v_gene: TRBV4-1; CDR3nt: TGCGCCAGCAGTGCTGACAGGACGGGCACCGGGGAGCTGTTTTTT; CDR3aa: CASSADRTGTGELFF
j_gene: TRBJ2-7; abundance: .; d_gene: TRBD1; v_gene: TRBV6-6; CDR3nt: TGTGCCAGCAGTTACTCGCGAGACAGGGGGAACGAGCAGTACTTC; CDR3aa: CASSYSRDRGNEQYF
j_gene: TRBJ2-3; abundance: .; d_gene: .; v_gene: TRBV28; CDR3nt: TGTGCCAGCAGCCCCCGGGATACGCAGTATTTT; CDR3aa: CASSPRDTQYF
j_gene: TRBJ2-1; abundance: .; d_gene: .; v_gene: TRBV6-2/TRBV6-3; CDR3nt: TGTGCCAGCAGTTATAGCGGCTCCTACAATGAGCAGTTCTTC; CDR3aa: CASSYSGSYNEQFF
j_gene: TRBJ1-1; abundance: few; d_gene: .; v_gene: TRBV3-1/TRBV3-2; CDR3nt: TGTGCCAGCAGCCCGAACGGGGGGGTATCTGAAGCTTTCTTT; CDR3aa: CASSPNGGVSEAFF
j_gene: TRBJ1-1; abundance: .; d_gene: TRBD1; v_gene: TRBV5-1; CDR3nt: TGCGCCAGCAGCTTCAGAGAGGACAGGGGTACTGAAGCTTTCTTT; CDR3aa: CASSFREDRGTEAFF
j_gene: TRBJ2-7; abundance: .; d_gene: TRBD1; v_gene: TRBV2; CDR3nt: TGTGCCAGCAGTGTTGGCGGACAGGGGGCCGAGCAGTACTTC; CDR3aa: CASSVGGQGAEQYF
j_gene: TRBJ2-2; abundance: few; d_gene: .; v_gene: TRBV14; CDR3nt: TGTGCCAGCAGCCAACAACAGATGAACACCGGGGAGCTGTTTTTT; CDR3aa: CASSQQQMNTGELFF
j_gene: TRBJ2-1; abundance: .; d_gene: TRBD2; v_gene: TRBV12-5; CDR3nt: TGTGCTAGTGGTTTCGAGGGACTAGCGGGGGATGAGCAGTTCTTC; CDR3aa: CASGFEGLAGDEQFF
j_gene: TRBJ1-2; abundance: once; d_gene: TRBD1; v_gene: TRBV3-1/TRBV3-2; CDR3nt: TGTGCCAGCAGCCAGGAGGGGGCAAACTATGGCTACACCTTC; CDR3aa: CASSQEGANYGYTF
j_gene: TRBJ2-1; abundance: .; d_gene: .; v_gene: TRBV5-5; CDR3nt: TGTGCCAGCAGCTTGCGCGGGGATAGCTCCTACAATGAGCAGTTCTTC; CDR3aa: CASSLRGDSSYNEQFF
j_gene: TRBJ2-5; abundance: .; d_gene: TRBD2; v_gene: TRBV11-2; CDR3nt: TGTGCCAGCAGCTTAGTACCCGCGGGGGGGCTTGGACAAGAGACCCAGTACTTC; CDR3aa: CASSLVPAGGLGQETQYF
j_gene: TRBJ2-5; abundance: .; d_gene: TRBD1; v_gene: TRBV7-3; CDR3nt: TGTGCCAGCAGCTCAGAGACAGGGTTGGGGCCAATGTACCAAGAGACCCAGTACTTC; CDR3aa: CASSSETGLGPMYQETQYF
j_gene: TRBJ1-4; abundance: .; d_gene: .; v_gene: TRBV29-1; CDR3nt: TGCAGCGTGAAGGGGGTGGGGACGGGGACTAATGAAAAACTGTTTTTT; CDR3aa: CSVKGVGTGTNEKLFF
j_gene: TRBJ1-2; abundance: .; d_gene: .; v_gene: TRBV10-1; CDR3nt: TGCGCCAGCAGTGAGTCGGGCAGAAACTATGGCTACACCTTC; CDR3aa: CASSESGRNYGYTF
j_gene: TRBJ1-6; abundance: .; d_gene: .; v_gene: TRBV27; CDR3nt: TGTGCCAGCAACTACGAGGGTAGAGGATCACCCCTCCACTTT; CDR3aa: CASNYEGRGSPLHF
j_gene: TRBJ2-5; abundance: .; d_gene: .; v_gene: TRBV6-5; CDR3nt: TGTGCCAGCAATCCAAGGGGACTGCCCCAAGAGACCCAGTACTTC; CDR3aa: CASNPRGLPQETQYF
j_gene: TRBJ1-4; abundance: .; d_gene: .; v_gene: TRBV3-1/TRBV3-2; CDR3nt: TGTGCCAGCAGCCTGATGACAGGAGAAAAACTGTTTTTT; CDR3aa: CASSLMTGEKLFF
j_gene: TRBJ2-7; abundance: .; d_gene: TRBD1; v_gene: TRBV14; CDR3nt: TGTGCCAGCAGCCCGGAAATGGGACAGGGGCCCCACGAGCAGTACTTC; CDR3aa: CASSPEMGQGPHEQYF
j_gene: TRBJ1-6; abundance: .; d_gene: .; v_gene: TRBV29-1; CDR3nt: TGCAGCGTTGAGGGGGCTAAGGGGAATTCACCCCTCCACTTT; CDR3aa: CSVEGAKGNSPLHF
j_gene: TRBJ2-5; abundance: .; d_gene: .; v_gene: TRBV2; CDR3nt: TGTGCCAGCAGTGGACAGACAAAGGCCGAGACCCAGTACTTC; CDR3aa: CASSGQTKAETQYF